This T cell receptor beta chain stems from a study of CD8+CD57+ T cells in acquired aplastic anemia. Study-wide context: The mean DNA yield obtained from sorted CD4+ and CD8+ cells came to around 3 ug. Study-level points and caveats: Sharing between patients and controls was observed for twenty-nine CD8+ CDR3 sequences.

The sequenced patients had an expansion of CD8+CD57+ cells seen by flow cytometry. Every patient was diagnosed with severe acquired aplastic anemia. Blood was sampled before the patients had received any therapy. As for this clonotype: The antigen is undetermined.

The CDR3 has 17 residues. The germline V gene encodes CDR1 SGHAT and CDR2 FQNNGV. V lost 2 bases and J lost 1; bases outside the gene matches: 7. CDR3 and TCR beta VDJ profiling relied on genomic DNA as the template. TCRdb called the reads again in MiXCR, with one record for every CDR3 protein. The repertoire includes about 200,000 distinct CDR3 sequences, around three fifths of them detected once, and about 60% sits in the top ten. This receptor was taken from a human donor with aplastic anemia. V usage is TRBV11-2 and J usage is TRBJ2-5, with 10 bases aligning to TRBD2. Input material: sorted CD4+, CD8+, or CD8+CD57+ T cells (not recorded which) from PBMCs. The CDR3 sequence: CASSLTGSGRPQETQYF. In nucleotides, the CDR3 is TGTGCCAGCAGCTTAACCGGTAGCGGGAGGCCCCAAGAGACCCAGTACTTC.